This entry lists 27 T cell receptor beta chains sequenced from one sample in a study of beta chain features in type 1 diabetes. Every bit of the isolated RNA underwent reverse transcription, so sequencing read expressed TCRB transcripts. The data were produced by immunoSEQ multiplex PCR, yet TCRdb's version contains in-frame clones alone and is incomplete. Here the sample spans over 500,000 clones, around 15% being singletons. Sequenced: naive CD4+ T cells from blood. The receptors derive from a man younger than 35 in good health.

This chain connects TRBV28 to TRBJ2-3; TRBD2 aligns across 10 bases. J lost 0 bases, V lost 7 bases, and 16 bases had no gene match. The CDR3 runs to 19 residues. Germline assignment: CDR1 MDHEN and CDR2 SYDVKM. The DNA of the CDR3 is TGTGCCAGCACCATTCCAGGGGGACTAGCGCGGTCTAGCACAGATACGCAGTATTTT. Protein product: CASTIPGGLARSSTDTQYF. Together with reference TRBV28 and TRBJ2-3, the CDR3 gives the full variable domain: DVKVTQSSRYLVKRTGEKVFLECVQDMDHENMFWYRQDPGLGLRLIYFSYDVKMKEKGDIPEGYSVSREKKERFSLILESASTNQTSMYLCASTIPGGLARSSTDTQYFGPGTRLTVL.

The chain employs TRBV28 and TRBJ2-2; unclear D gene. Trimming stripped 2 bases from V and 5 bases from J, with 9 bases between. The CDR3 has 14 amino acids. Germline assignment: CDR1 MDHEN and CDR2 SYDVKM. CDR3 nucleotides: TGTGCCAGCAGTTTACATAAAACAACCGGGGAGCTGTTTTTT. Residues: CASSLHKTTGELFF. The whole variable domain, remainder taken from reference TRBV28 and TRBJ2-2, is DVKVTQSSRYLVKRTGEKVFLECVQDMDHENMFWYRQDPGLGLRLIYFSYDVKMKEKGDIPEGYSVSREKKERFSLILESASTNQTSMYLCASSLHKTTGELFFGEGSRLTVL.

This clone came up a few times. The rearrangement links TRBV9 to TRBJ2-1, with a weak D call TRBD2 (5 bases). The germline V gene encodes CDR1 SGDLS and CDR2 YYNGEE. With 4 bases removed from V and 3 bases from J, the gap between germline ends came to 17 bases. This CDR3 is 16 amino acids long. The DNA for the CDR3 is TGTGCCAGCAGCCTCCGATTCAGAACTAGCTACAATGAGCAGTTCTTC. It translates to CASSLRFRTSYNEQFF.

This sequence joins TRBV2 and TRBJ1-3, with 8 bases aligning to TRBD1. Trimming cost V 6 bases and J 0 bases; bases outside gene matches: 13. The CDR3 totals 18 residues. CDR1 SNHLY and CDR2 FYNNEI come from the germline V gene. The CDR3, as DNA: TGTGCCAGCAGAGTCCGTCCGGGACAGGCCCGCTCTGGAAACACCATATATTTT. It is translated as CASRVRPGQARSGNTIYF.

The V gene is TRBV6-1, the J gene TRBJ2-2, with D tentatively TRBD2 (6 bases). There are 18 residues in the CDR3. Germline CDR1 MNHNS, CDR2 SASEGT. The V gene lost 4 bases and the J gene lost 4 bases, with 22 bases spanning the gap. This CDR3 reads CASSGLNRGTSGTGELFF. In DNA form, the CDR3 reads TGTGCCAGCAGTGGCCTTAATCGGGGGACGTCAGGCACCGGGGAGCTGTTTTTT.

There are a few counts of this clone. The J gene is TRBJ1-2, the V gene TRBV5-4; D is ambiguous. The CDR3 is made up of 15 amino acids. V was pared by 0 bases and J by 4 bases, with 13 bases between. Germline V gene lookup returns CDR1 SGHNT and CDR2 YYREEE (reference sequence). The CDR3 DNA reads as TGTGCCAGCAGCTTGGGCCCAGCCCTTTCCTATGGCTACACCTTC. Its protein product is CASSLGPALSYGYTF.

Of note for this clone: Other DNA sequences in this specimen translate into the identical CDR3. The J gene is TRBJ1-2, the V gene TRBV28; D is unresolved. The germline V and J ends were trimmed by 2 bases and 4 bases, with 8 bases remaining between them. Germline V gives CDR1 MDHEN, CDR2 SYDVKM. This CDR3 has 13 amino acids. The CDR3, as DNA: TGTGCCAGCAGTTTAGCAGGATCCTATGGCTACACCTTC. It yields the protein CASSLAGSYGYTF.

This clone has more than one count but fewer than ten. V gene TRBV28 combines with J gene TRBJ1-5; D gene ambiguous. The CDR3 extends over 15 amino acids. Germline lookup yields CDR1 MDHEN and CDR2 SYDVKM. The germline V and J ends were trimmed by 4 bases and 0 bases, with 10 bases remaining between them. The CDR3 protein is CASSSLDRSNQPQHF. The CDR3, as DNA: TGTGCCAGCAGTTCCCTGGATCGTAGCAATCAGCCCCAGCATTTT.

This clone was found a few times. In DNA, the CDR3 is TGTGCCAGCAGTGCTAGAAGACTAGCGGGGGAAAACGAGACCCAGTACTTC. Amino acids: CASSARRLAGENETQYF. V gene TRBV6-1 combines with J gene TRBJ2-5; 12 bases map to TRBD2. Germline-derived CDR1 and CDR2 are MNHNS and SASEGT. Trimming removed 4 bases from V and 5 bases from J; junction bases left unmatched: 11. The CDR3 is 17 residues long.

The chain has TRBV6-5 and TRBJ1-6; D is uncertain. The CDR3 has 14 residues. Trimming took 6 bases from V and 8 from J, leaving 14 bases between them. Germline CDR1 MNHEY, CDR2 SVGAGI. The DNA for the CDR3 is TGTGCCAGCAGCCCGGGGTCGAATTATTCACCCCTCCACTTT. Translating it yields CASSPGSNYSPLHF.

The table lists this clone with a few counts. The CDR3 DNA is TGTGCCTGGAGTGTTGGGGGGCCGAATCAGCCCCAGCATTTT. Its protein is CAWSVGGPNQPQHF. The V call is TRBV30, the J call TRBJ1-5, with D perhaps TRBD1 (6 bases). Per germline, CDR1 GTSNPN and CDR2 SVGIG (reference sequence). This CDR3 has 14 residues. Between the trimmed V and J ends, which lost 0 bases and 4 bases, there was a span of 10 bases.

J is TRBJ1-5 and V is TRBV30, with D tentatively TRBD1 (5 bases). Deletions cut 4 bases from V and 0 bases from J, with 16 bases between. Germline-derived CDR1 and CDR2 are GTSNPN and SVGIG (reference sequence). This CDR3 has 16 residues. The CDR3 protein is CAWMPGDRDSNQPQHF. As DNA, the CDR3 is TGTGCCTGGATGCCCGGAGACAGAGATAGCAATCAGCCCCAGCATTTT.

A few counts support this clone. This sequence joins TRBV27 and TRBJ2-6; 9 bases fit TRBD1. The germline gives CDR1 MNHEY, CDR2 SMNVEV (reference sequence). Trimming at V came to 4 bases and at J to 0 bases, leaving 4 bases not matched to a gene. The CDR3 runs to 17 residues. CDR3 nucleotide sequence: TGTGCCAGCAGTTCGGGACAGGGATTCTCTGGGGCCAACGTCCTGACTTTC. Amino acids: CASSSGQGFSGANVLTF.

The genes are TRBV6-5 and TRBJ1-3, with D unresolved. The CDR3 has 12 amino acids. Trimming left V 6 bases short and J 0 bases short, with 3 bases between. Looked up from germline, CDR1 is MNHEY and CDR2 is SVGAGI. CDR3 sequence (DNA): TGTGCCAGCAGGTCCTCTGGAAACACCATATATTTT. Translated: CASRSSGNTIYF.

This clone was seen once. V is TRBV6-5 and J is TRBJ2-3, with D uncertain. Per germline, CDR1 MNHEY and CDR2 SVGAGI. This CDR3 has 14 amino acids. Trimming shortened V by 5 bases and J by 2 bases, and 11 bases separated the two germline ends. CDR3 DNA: TGTGCCAGCAGTAACTTACCGTACACAGATACGCAGTATTTT. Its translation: CASSNLPYTDTQYF.

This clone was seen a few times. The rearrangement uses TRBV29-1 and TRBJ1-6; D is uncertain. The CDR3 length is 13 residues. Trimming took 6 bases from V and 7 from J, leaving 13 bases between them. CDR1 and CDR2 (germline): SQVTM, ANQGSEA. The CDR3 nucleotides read TGCAGCGTGCAGACCGGGCTAAATTCACCCCTCCACTTT. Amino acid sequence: CSVQTGLNSPLHF.

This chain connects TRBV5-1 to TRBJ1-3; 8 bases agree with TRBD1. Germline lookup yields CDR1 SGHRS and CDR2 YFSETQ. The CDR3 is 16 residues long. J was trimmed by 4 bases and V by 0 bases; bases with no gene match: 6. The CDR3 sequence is CASSLVGQDSGNTIYF. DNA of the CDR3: TGCGCCAGCAGCTTGGTGGGACAGGATTCCGGAAACACCATATATTTT.

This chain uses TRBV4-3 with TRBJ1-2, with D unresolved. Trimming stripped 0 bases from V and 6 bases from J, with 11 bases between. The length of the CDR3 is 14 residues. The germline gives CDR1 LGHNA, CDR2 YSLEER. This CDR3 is CASSQDRRSHGYTF. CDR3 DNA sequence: TGCGCCAGCAGCCAAGATAGGCGGAGTCATGGCTACACCTTC.

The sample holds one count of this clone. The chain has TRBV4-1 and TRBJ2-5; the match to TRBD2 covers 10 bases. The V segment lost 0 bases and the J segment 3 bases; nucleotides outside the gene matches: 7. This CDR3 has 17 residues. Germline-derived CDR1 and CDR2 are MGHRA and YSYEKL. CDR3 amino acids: CASSQDPGSGREETQYF. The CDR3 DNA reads TGCGCCAGCAGCCAAGATCCGGGGAGCGGGAGGGAAGAGACCCAGTACTTC.

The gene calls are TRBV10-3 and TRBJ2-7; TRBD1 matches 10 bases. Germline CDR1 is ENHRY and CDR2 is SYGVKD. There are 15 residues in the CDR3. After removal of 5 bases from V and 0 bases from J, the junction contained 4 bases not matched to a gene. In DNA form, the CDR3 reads TGTGCCATCAGTCCGGGACAGGGGAGCTCCTACGAGCAGTACTTC. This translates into CAISPGQGSSYEQYF.

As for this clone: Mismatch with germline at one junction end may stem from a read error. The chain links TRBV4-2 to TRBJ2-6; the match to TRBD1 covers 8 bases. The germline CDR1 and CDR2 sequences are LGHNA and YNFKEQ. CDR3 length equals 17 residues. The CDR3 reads CASSPGQGATGANVLSF. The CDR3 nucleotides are TGTGCCAGCAGCCCTGGGCAGGGGGCGACTGGGGCCAACGTCCTGAGTTTC.

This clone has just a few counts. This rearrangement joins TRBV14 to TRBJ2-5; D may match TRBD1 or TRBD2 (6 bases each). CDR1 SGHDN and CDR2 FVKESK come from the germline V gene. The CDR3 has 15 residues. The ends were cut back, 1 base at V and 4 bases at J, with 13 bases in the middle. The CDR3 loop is CASSQGQAGGETQYF. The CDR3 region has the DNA TGTGCCAGCAGCCAAGGACAGGCCGGGGGAGAGACCCAGTACTTC.

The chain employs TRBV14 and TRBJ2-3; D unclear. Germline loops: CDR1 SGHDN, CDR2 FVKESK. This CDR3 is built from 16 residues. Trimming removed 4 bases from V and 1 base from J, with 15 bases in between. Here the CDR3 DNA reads TGTGCCAGCAGCCGTACGTTACCTCTGGGCACAGATACGCAGTATTTT. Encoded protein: CASSRTLPLGTDTQYF. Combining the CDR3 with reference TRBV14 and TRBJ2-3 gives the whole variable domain EAGVTQFPSHSVIEKGQTVTLRCDPISGHDNLYWYRRVMGKEIKFLLHFVKESKQDESGMPNNRFLAERTGGTYSTLKVQPAELEDSGVYFCASSRTLPLGTDTQYFGPGTRLTVL.

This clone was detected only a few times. The CDR3 coding sequence is TGTGCCAGCAGCTTGATCGGGACAAAGAACACTGAAGCTTTCTTT. Its protein is CASSLIGTKNTEAFF. V gene TRBV11-1 combines with J gene TRBJ1-1; perhaps TRBD1 as D (6 bases). The V gene lost 3 bases and the J gene lost 1 base, with 12 bases spanning the gap. The CDR3 is 15 residues long. Germline CDR1 is SGHAT and CDR2 is FQDESV (reference sequence).

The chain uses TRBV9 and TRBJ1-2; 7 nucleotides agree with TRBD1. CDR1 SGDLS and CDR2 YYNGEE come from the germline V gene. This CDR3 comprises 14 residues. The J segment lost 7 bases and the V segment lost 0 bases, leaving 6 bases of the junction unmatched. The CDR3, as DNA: TGTGCCAGCAGCGTAGAGACAGGGAGCGGTGGCTACACCTTC. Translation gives CASSVETGSGGYTF.

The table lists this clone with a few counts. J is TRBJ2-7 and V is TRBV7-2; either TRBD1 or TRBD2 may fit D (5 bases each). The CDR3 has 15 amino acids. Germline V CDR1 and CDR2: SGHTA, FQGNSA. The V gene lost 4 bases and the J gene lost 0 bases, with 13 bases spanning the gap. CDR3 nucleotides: TGTGCCAGCAGCTCCCAGGGAGCCTCCTCCTACGAGCAGTACTTC. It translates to CASSSQGASSYEQYF.

For the CDR3, the DNA is TGTGCAAGTCGCTTAGCGCGCCCCGGCTACACCTTC. Translated, it gives CASRLARPGYTF. The chain has TRBV12-2 and TRBJ1-2. TRBV12-2 is a pseudogene segment. The CDR3 extends over 12 amino acids.